This T cell receptor beta chain was identified in a study of T cell clonality in common variable immunodeficiency. The table lists this clone with many counts. The sequence runs out 3 residues before the end of the CDR3; the remainder is reconstructed from the germline J gene. This CDR3 is built from 13 residues. Trimming shortened V by 2 bases and J by 11 bases, and 10 bases separated the two germline ends. Germline CDR1 SGHTA, CDR2 FQGTGA. Repertoires were generated with immunoSEQ multiplex PCR, while TCRdb's copy carries only in-frame clones and drops some. This sample carries roughly 29,000 clones and no singletons, and about 13% goes to the top ten.

This sequence joins TRBV7-3 and TRBJ1-6, with D uncertain. Sequenced sample: peripheral blood mononuclear cells. This TCR was recovered from a person between 18 and 75 years old in good health. CDR3 amino acids: CASSLALAPPLHF. The part of the CDR3 DNA that was read is TGTGCCAGCAGCTTAGCCCTGGCCCCACCC.